What follows are 8 T cell receptor beta chains derived from one specimen sequenced in a study of Graves' ophthalmopathy and Graves' hyperthyroidism. From RNA, the CDR3 regions of TCR beta chains were amplified and sequenced. In the first round, RT-PCR was carried out with HTBI primers, and a multiplex PCR formed the second round. TCRdb called the multiplex PCR reads again in MiXCR, with one record for every CDR3 protein. This sample has around 1.1 million distinct CDR3 sequences, with roughly 35% found just once. Material for sequencing was peripheral blood or thyroid tissue (not recorded which). Receptors originate from an adult man with Graves' hyperthyroidism.

The chain uses TRBV6-9 and TRBJ1-4; no firm D call. The CDR3 extends over 14 amino acids. From germline, CDR1 is MNHGY and CDR2 SVAAGI. With 8 bases removed from V and 6 bases from J, the gap between germline ends came to 16 bases. CDR3 DNA sequence: TGTGCCAGCCGACGGAGCGTAACCTATGAAAAACTGTTTTTT. Translated, it gives CASRRSVTYEKLFF.

This clonotype occurred many times. The genes are TRBV7-9 and TRBJ2-7, with D hard to call. The germline V gene has CDR1 SEHNR and CDR2 FQNEAQ (reference sequence). Trimming left V 3 bases short and J 4 bases short, with 16 bases between. The CDR3 totals 15 residues. The CDR3 protein is CASSFNTADRYEQYF. The CDR3, as DNA: TGTGCCAGCAGCTTCAATACGGCTGACCGATACGAGCAGTACTTC. Looking up the rest from reference TRBV7-9 and TRBJ2-7 gives the full variable domain: DTGVSQNPRHKITKRGQNVTFRCDPISEHNRLYWYRQTLGQGPEFLTYFQNEAQLEKSRLLSDRFSAERPKGSFSTLEIQRTEQGDSAMYLCASSFNTADRYEQYFGPGTRLTVT.

Remarks on this clonotype: Given a much more abundant clone one base away, this may be a read error. The chain joins TRBV25-1 to TRBJ2-7; D gene ambiguous. Germline lookup yields CDR1 MGHDK and CDR2 SYGVNS. Deletions cut 6 bases from V and 5 bases from J, with 23 bases between. The CDR3 totals 16 residues. CDR3 protein: CASRPPDGRTAHEQYF. In DNA, the CDR3 is TGTGCCAGCAGGCCTCCGGACGGACGAACAGCTCACGAGCAGTACTTC.

The chain couples TRBV7-4 to TRBJ1-4; the D is unclear. Germline CDR1 reads SGHVT; CDR2 reads SQSDAQ. V gave up 5 bases and J gave up 8 bases, with 12 bases separating them. The CDR3 is made up of 13 amino acids. This CDR3 reads CASSLRAAEKLFF. The CDR3 nucleotides read TGTGCCAGCAGCCTTCGAGCCGCGGAAAAACTGTTTTTT.

This chain joins TRBV7-8 and TRBJ2-5; D perhaps matches TRBD2 (5 bases). The germline V gene encodes CDR1 SGHVS and CDR2 FQNEAQ. The CDR3 loop spans 14 amino acids. V gave up 3 bases and J gave up 0 bases, with 8 bases separating them. In DNA form, the CDR3 reads TGTGCCAGCAGCTTGGAGGACTACCAAGAGACCCAGTACTTC. Protein: CASSLEDYQETQYF. Full variable domain (remainder filled in from reference TRBV7-8 and TRBJ2-5): GAGVSQSPRYKVAKRGQDVALRCDPISGHVSLFWYQQALGQGPEFLTYFQNEAQLDKSGLPSDRFFAERPEGSVSTLKIQRTQQEDSAVYLCASSLEDYQETQYFGPGTRLLVL.

This clonotype appeared many times. This rearrangement joins TRBV19 to TRBJ1-5, with a weak D call TRBD1 (6 bases). Germline V CDR1 and CDR2: LNHDA, SQIVND (reference sequence). The V end lost 8 bases, the J end lost 2 bases, and 16 bases lay between the germline ends. The CDR3 totals 15 residues. In nucleotides, the CDR3 is TGTGCCAGTCGGCAGGGGACGATGCGCAATCAGCCCCAGCATTTT. As protein: CASRQGTMRNQPQHF.

This clonotype was counted ten times or more. This chain uses TRBV25-1 with TRBJ1-3; no clear D. Germline CDR1 reads MGHDK; CDR2 reads SYGVNS. The CDR3 runs to 11 residues. V shed 6 bases and J shed 4 bases, with 4 bases lying between them. CDR3 coding DNA: TGTGCCAGCAGGTTCGGAAACACCATATATTTT. This encodes CASRFGNTIYF.

This chain connects TRBV15 to TRBJ2-5; 9 bases line up with TRBD2. V gave up 3 bases and J gave up 5 bases; unmatched junction bases: 4. From germline, CDR1 is LNHNV and CDR2 YYDKDF (reference sequence). The CDR3 is made up of 14 amino acids. CDR3: CATSSSGSLETQYF. The CDR3 DNA is TGTGCCACCAGCAGTAGCGGGAGCTTGGAGACCCAGTACTTC. The full variable domain, rest sourced from reference TRBV15 and TRBJ2-5, is DAMVIQNPRYQVTQFGKPVTLSCSQTLNHNVMYWYQQKSSQAPKLLFHYYDKDFNNEADTPDNFQSRRPNTSFCFLDIRSPGLGDTAMYLCATSSSGSLETQYFGPGTRLLVL.